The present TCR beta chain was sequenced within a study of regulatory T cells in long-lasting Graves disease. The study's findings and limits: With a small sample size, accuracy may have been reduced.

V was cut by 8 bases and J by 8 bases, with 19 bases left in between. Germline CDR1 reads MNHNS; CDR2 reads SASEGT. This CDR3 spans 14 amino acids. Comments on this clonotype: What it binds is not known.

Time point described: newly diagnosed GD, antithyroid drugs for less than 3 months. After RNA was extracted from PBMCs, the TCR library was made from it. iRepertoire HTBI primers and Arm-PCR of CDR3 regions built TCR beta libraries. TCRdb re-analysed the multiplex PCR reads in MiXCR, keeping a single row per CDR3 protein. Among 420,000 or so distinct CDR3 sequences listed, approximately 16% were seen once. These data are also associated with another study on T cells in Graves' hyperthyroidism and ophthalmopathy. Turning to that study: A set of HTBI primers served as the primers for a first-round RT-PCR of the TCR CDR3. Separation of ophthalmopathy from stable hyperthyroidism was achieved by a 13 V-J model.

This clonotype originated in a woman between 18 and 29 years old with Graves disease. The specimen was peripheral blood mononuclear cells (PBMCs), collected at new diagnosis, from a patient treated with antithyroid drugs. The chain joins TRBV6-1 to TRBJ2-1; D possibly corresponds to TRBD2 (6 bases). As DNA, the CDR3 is TGTGCCAGCCTCCGAGACCTGGAGGGTCATGAGCAGTTCTTC. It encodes CASLRDLEGHEQFF.